The sequence of this T cell receptor (beta chain) was determined in a study of T cell responses to AZD1222 COVID-19 vaccine. Overall study findings and caveats: Nearly half of spike-specific TCRs reportedly go after variant regions that carry no mutations. White British donors predominated, females outnumbered males, and clonal diversity was possibly underestimated. AZD1222 recipients seropositive at baseline numbered only five to seven. The study sampled repertoires only after the peak T cell response.

Turning to this clone: Its antigen is unknown.

CDR3 length: 14 residues. CDR1 SGHRS and CDR2 YFSETQ come from the germline V gene. J lost 4 bases, V lost 0 bases, and 3 bases had no gene match. Here immunoSEQ multiplex PCR was the method, and the copy in TCRdb shows in-frame clones only, minus some. The sample comprises under 170,000 clones, about 95% of which are singletons, and over 1% rests with the top ten. The chain uses TRBV5-1 and TRBJ1-1; TRBD1 aligns across 7 bases. The sample here was peripheral blood, taken on day 0 of AZD1222 vaccination. The sequence was collected from an adult in good health. The CDR3 DNA reads as TGCGCCAGCAGCTTGGGACAGGGCCCCACTGAAGCTTTCTTT. It encodes CASSLGQGPTEAFF.